A single T cell receptor beta chain is shown here with its context. Its antigen has not been determined. No qualities accompany the bases; no much larger clone lies one base away. TCR CDR3 regions were amplified from genomic DNA by multiplex PCR using the deep immunoSEQ assay. Extracted genomic DNA from each cell subset was spread evenly across all wells of several immunoSEQ 96-well plates, with each plate serving as a replicate. For sorted subsets, each replicate PCR was loaded with about 200 ng genomic DNA, equivalent to about 33,000 T cell genomes. Purified libraries were quantified with a Qubit 3.0 fluorometer, sized on a Bioanalyzer 2100, and re-quantified with the KAPA Library Quantification kit. Each immunoSEQ 96-well plate was sequenced on its own single-read 150-cycle Illumina NextSeq 550 flow cell. On the authors' methods: Because the immunoSEQ output held only junctional sequences and lacked quality scores, the filtering could not match the filtering applied to full-length reads. Sequences were annotated with PyIR, a Python wrapper for IgBLAST v1.9, using IMGT germline references to assign V/J genes and CDR3. Any read was removed if the V/J assignment was weak (E-value above 1e-6), the CDR3 was missing, or the read contained stop codons, out-of-frame junctions, or ambiguous translated residues. V3J clonotypes were defined as sequences sharing an identical inferred V gene, J gene, and CDR3 amino acid sequence. Percentage overlap between repertoires was calculated by dividing the number of shared unique clonotypes by the size of the smaller repertoire. Richness of each repertoire was evaluated using RTK rarefaction, the Chao1 estimator, and Recon v2.1 estimates of unobserved clonotypes. Generation probabilities were computed with OLGA for all TCRbeta clonotypes obtained by the gDNA method from several donors. TCRdb carries this immuneACCESS record with in-frame sequences only. Its versions omit some clonotypes, under half of them owing to an unresolved V gene in the studies checked, with the rest unexplained. The V and J calls and clone size are taken from that table; D and trimming were inferred from the DNA. The sample data list 2,500,000 or so clones, and 92% of these were observed just once. The ten biggest clones cover approximately 0.41% of the sample.

This entry is derived from a study of shared clonotypes between healthy human individuals (dated by TCRdb to about 2020). Study-level background: Three men and two women, aged 18 to 49 years, made up the cohort. Leukapheresis yielded between about 0.85 and 9.5 billion PBMCs per donor. For each donor, CD4 naive and CD4 memory were each run on three plates, CD8 naive on two plates, and CD8 memory on one plate. Blood TCR repertoires of a handful of healthy adults were deeply sequenced to estimate repertoire size and the extent of clonotype sharing between individuals. To increase sequencing depth and limit assay-specific biases, TCR repertoire library preparation and sequencing were carried out by different laboratories using diverse techniques. Paper-wide results and their limitations: Compared with non-shared clonotypes, clonotypes shared by all four sorted-subset donors had higher generation probabilities. Only blood was sampled, and tissue TCR repertoires likely differ from those in blood. When several donors were compared, the shared fraction of clonotypes was around 5% for naive CD4, about 4% for naive CD8, 2.3% for memory CD4, and 0.35% to 0.5% for memory CD8. Pairwise subsampling led to the expectation that sequencing depth would affect the degree of clonotype sharing among donors. Larger estimated clonotype richness was generally found for naive subsets than for memory subsets. Rarefaction of sorted-subset datasets indicated incomplete sequencing despite the large sequencing depth. The small number of donors limited the genetic and exposure-history diversity represented.

The donors were healthy, HIV-negative adults who had no recently reported acute infections or vaccinations. Every donor was a Caucasian adult residing in Nashville, Tennessee, USA. Magnetic negative selection was used to enrich CD4+ T cells, after which naive cells were positively selected on CD45RA and the negative fraction became the memory subset. After blood collection by leukapheresis, PBMCs were isolated using Ficoll-Histopaque density gradient centrifugation and then cryopreserved in the vapor phase of liquid nitrogen. Analytical flow cytometry was used to check the purity and quantity of every magnetically sorted T cell population. Each sorted fraction had its genomic DNA isolated and then quantified by UV absorbance on a Nanodrop 2000c. The junction shows trimming of 5 bases on V and 4 bases on J, and the gene matches do not reach 11 bases of it. The CDR1 and CDR2 encoded by the germline V gene are MDHEN and SYDVKM. There are 15 amino acids in the CDR3, from cysteine to phenylalanine inclusive. Of the read, only the CDR3 DNA is kept; its 45 bases are in frame from base 1.

The sequence joins TRBV28 to TRBJ2-7; TRBD2 fits 7 bases in the junction. Sequenced material: naive CD4+ T cells from PBMCs. Read against the paper, the sample's cell subset or site label means: CD45RA+ positively selected. The source of this sequence is a man younger than 35 in good health. Some clones in this sample may be carry-over from other donors' samples. The nucleotides are TGTGCCAGCAGTCAAGCGGCTAGCGGCACTTACGAGCAGTACTTC. Its protein product is CASSQAASGTYEQYF.